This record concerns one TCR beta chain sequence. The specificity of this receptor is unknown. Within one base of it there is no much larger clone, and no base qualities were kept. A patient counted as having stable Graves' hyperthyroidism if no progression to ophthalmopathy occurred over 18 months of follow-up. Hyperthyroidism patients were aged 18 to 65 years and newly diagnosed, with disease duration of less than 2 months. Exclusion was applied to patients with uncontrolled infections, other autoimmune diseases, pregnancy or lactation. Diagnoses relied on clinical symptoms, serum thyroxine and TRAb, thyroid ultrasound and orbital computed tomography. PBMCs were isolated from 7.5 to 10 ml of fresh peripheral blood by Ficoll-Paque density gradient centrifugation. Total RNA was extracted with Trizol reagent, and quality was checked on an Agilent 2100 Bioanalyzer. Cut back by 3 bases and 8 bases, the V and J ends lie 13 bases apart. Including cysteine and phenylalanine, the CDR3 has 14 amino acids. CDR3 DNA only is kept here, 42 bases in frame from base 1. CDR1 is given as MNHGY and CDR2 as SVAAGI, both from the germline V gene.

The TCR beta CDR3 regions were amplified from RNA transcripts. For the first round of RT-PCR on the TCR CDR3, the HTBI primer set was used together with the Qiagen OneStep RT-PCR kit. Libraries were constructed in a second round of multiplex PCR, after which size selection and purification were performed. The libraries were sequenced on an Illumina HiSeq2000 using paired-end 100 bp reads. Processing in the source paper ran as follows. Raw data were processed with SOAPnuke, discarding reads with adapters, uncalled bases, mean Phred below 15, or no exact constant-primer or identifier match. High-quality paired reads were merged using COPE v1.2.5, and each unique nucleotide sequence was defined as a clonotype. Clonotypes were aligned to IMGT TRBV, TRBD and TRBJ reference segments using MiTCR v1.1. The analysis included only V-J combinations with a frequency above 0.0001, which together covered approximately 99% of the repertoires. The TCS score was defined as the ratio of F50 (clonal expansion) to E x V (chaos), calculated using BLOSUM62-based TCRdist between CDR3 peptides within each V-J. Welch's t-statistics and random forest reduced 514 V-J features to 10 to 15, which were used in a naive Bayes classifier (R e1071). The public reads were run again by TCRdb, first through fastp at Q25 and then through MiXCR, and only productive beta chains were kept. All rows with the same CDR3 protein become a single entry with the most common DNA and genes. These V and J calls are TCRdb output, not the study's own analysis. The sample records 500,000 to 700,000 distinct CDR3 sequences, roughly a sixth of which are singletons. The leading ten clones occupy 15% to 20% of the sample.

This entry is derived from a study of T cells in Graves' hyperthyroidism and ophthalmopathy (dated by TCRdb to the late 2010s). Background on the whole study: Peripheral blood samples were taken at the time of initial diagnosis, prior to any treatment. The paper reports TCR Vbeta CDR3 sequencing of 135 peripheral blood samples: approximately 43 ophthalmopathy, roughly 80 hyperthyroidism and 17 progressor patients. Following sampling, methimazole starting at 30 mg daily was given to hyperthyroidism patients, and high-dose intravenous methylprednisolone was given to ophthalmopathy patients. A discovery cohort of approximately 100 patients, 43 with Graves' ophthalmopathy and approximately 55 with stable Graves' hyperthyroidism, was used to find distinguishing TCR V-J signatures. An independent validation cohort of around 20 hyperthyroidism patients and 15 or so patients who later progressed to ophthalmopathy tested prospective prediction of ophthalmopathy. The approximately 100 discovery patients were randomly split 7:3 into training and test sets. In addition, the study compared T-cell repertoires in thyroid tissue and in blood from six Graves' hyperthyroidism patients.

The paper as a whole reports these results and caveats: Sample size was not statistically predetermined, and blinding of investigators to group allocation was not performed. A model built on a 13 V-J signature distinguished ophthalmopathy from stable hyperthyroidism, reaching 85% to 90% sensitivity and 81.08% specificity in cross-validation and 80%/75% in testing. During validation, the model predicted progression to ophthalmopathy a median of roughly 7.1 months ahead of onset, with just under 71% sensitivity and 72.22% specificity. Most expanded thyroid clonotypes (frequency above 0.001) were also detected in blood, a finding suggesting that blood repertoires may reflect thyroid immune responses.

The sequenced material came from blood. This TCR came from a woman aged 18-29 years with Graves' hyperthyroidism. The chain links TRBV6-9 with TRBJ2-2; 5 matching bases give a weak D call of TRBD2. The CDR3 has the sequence CASSYFAGSGELFF. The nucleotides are TGTGCCAGCAGTTACTTCGCGGGCTCTGGGGAGCTGTTTTTT.